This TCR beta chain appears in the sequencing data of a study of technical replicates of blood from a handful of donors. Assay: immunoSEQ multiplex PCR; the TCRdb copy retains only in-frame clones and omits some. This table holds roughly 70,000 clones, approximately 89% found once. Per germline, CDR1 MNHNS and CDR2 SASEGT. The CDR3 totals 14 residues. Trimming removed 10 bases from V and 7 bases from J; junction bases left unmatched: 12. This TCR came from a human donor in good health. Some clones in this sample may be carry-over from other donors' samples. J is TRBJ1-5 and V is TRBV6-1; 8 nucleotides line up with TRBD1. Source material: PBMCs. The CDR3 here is CATKRGTGPQPQHF. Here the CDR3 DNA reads TGTGCCACCAAGAGAGGGACAGGACCCCAGCCCCAGCATTTT.